This is a list of T cell receptor beta chains from one sample in a study of OX40 agonist ivuxolimab in advanced cancers. Measured with immunoSEQ multiplex PCR; TCRdb has only the in-frame clones, and not every one. The repertoire holds over 85,000 clones, with 80% to 95% as singletons. The sequencing here drew on CD4+ or CD8+ T cells sorted from blood, taken in a trial of the OX40 agonist ivuxolimab. The receptors were gathered from an adult with an advanced solid tumor such as melanoma, head and neck, liver or kidney cancer. Each CDR3 is given with its conserved first and last residue. A D gene is named only where the DNA matches it firmly. Where a row states a size, it is once, few, many or the class of an expanded clone; other rows omit it.

v_call: TRBV7-2; clone_size: few; cdr3_length: 15; d_call: TRBD2; j_call: TRBJ2-7; cdr3_aa: CASSRLAGDSYEQYF; cdr3_nt: TGTGCCAGCAGCAGACTAGCGGGTGACTCCTACGAGCAGTACTTC
v_call: TRBV5-5; clone_size: NA; cdr3_length: 14; d_call: TRBD1; j_call: TRBJ2-2; cdr3_aa: CASSFRGHTGELFF; cdr3_nt: TGTGCCAGCAGCTTCAGGGGGCACACCGGGGAGCTGTTTTTT
v_call: TRBV5-1; clone_size: NA; cdr3_length: 14; d_call: NA; j_call: TRBJ2-1; cdr3_aa: CASSLQVGNNEQFF; cdr3_nt: TGCGCCAGCAGCTTGCAGGTGGGGAACAATGAGCAGTTCTTC
v_call: TRBV29-1; clone_size: NA; cdr3_length: 14; d_call: NA; j_call: TRBJ2-7; cdr3_aa: CSAKLGGDTYEQYF; cdr3_nt: TGCAGCGCCAAACTGGGGGGGGACACCTACGAGCAGTACTTC
v_call: TRBV28; clone_size: once; cdr3_length: 13; d_call: NA; j_call: TRBJ2-7; cdr3_aa: CASSAPGEAEQYF; cdr3_nt: TGTGCCAGCAGTGCCCCGGGGGAGGCCGAGCAGTACTTC
v_call: TRBV23-1; clone_size: NA; cdr3_length: 14; d_call: TRBD1; j_call: TRBJ1-2; cdr3_aa: CASTLMTGLDGYTF; cdr3_nt: TGCGCCAGCACTCTAATGACAGGGTTAGACGGCTACACCTTC
v_call: TRBV2; clone_size: NA; cdr3_length: 14; d_call: NA; j_call: TRBJ1-4; cdr3_aa: CASTASIRREKLFF; cdr3_nt: TGTGCCAGCACTGCGTCGATACGTCGGGAAAAACTGTTTTTT
v_call: TRBV10-1; clone_size: NA; cdr3_length: 16; d_call: TRBD2; j_call: TRBJ2-7; cdr3_aa: CATPGLADPPSYEQYF; cdr3_nt: TGCGCCACCCCGGGACTAGCGGACCCACCCTCCTACGAGCAGTACTTC
v_call: TRBV11-2; clone_size: NA; cdr3_length: 13; d_call: NA; j_call: TRBJ2-5; cdr3_aa: CASREGGGETQYF; cdr3_nt: TGTGCCAGCAGGGAAGGCGGAGGAGAGACCCAGTACTTC
v_call: TRBV28; clone_size: NA; cdr3_length: 15; d_call: NA; j_call: TRBJ2-3; cdr3_aa: CASSSPGLVADTQYF; cdr3_nt: TGTGCCAGCAGTTCCCCCGGGTTAGTAGCAGATACGCAGTATTTT
v_call: TRBV7-2; clone_size: NA; cdr3_length: 16; d_call: NA; j_call: TRBJ2-7; cdr3_aa: CASSLGWARRTYEQYF; cdr3_nt: TGTGCCAGCAGCTTAGGTTGGGCTAGAAGGACTTACGAGCAGTACTTC
v_call: TRBV9; clone_size: NA; cdr3_length: 14; d_call: TRBD1; j_call: TRBJ1-1; cdr3_aa: CASSVGTGVSEAFF; cdr3_nt: TGTGCCAGCAGCGTAGGGACAGGGGTATCTGAAGCTTTCTTT
v_call: TRBV7-3; clone_size: NA; cdr3_length: 15; d_call: NA; j_call: TRBJ2-6; cdr3_aa: CASSSDSSGANVLTF; cdr3_nt: TGTGCCAGCAGCTCGGACAGCTCTGGGGCCAACGTCCTGACTTTC
v_call: TRBV28; clone_size: NA; cdr3_length: 16; d_call: TRBD1; j_call: TRBJ2-7; cdr3_aa: CASSPPGGTRSYEQYF; cdr3_nt: TGTGCCAGCAGTCCACCAGGGGGTACTAGGTCCTACGAGCAGTACTTC
v_call: TRBV5-1; clone_size: NA; cdr3_length: 16; d_call: TRBD1; j_call: TRBJ2-7; cdr3_aa: CASSLAPGQDPLEQYF; cdr3_nt: TGCGCCAGCAGCTTGGCTCCGGGACAGGACCCCCTCGAGCAGTACTTC